Sequencing of this TCR beta chain was carried out in a study of neurological immune-mediated disorders. About the research overall: Of the 34 patients with multiple sclerosis, 31 had relapsing-remitting MS, whereas the remaining 3 had secondary progressive MS. Study conclusions and caveats: In HTLV-1-associated myelopathy, TCR clonal expansion was greatest, and in multiple sclerosis it was least, below healthy controls.

The CDR3 contains 14 residues. V lost 1 base to trimming and J lost 6 bases, with 7 bases between them. From germline, CDR1 is SGHTA and CDR2 FQGNSA. This clonotype has at least ten counts. Its antigen is unidentified. Unsorted libraries were derived from 2 million PBMCs stored at -80 C. Each CDR3 protein gets one entry after TCRdb re-called the 5' RACE reads with MiXCR. The table lists about 60,000 distinct CDR3 sequences, approximately 3.1% of them singletons. Sequencing was performed on PBMCs. This sequence was found in a woman aged 55-70 years with multiple sclerosis. J is TRBJ1-6 and V is TRBV7-2, with no clear D. The CDR3 sequence is CASSLGSINSPLHF. Written as DNA, the CDR3 is TGTGCCAGCAGCTTAGGGTCGATTAATTCACCCCTCCACTTT.